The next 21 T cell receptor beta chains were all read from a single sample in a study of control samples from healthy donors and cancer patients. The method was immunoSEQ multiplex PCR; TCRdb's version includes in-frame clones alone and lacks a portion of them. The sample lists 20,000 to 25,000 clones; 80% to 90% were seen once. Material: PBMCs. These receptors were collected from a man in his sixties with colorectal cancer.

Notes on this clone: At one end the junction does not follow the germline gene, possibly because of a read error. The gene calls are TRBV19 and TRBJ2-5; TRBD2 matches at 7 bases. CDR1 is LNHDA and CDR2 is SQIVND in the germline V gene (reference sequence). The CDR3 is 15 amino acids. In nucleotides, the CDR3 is TGTGCCAGTAGCGACATAGCTGGCGGACTAGGAACGGCGCACTTC. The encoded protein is CASSDIAGGLGTAHF.

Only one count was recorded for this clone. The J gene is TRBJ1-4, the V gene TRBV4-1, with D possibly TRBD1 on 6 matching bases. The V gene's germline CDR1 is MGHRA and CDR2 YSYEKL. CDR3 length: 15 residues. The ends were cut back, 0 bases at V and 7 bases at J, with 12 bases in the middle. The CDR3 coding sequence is TGCGCCAGCAGCCAAGAAGTGCGCAGGGGTGAAAAACTGTTTTTT. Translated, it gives CASSQEVRRGEKLFF.

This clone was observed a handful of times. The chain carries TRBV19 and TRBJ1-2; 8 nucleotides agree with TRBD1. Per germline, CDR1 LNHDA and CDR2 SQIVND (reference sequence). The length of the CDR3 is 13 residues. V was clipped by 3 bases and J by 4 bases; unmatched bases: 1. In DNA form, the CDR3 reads TGTGCCAGTAGTATGGGACAGGCCTATGGCTACACCTTC. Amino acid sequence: CASSMGQAYGYTF. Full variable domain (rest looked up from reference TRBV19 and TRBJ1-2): DGGITQSPKYLFRKEGQNVTLSCEQNLNHDAMYWYRQDPGQGLRLIYYSQIVNDFQKGDIAEGYSVSREKKESFPLTVTSAQKNPTAFYLCASSMGQAYGYTFGSGTRLTVV.

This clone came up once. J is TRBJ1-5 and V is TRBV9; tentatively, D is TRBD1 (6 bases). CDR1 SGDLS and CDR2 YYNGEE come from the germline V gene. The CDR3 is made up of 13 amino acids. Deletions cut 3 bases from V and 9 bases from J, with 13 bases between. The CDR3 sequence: CASSEGDLRPQHF. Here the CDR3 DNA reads TGTGCCAGCAGCGAGGGGGATTTGCGGCCCCAGCATTTT.

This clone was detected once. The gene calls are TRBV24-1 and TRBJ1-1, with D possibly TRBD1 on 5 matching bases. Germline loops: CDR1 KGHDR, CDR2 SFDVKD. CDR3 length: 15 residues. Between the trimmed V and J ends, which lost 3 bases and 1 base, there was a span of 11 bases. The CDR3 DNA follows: TGTGCCACCAGTGATCCCCGAAGGGGGAACACTGAAGCTTTCTTT. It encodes CATSDPRRGNTEAFF.

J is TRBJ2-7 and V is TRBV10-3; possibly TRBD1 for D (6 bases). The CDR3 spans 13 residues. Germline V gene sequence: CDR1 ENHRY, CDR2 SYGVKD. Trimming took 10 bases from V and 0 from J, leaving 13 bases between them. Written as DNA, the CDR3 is TGTGCCACCTTGGACAGCAACTCCTACGAGCAGTACGTC. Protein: CATLDSNSYEQYV.

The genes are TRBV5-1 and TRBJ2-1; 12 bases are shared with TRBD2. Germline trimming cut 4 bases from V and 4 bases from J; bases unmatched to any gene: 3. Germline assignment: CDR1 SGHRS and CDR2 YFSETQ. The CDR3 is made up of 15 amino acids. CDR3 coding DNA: TGCGCCAGCAGCACGACTAGCGGGGGTTACAATGAGCAGTTCTTC. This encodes CASSTTSGGYNEQFF. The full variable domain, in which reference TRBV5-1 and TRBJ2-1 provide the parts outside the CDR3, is KAGVTQTPRYLIKTRGQQVTLSCSPISGHRSVSWYQQTPGQGLQFLFEYFSETQRNKGNFPGRFSGRQFSNSRSEMNVSTLELGDSALYLCASSTTSGGYNEQFFGPGTRLTVL.

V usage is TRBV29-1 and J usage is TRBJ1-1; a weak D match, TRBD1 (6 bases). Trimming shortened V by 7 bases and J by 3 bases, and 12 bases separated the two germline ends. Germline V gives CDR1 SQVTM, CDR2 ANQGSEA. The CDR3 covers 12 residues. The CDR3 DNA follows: TGCAGCGCCCTACAGGGTTACACTGAAGCTTTCTTT. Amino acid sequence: CSALQGYTEAFF.

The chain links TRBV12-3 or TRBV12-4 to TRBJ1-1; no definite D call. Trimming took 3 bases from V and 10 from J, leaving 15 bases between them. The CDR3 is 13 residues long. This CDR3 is CASSFGGSLGAFF. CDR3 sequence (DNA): TGTGCCAGCAGTTTCGGAGGGAGTTTGGGAGCTTTCTTT.

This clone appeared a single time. Here the CDR3 DNA reads TGTGCCAGCAGTGAAAGTGAGGATGGACAGCTTACTTTC. Its translation: CASSESEDGQLTF. The chain is built from TRBV6-1 and TRBJ2-6; a weak D match, TRBD1 (6 bases). Germline assignment: CDR1 MNHNS and CDR2 SASEGT. Trimming left V 2 bases short and J 19 bases short, with 18 bases between. The CDR3 runs 13 residues.

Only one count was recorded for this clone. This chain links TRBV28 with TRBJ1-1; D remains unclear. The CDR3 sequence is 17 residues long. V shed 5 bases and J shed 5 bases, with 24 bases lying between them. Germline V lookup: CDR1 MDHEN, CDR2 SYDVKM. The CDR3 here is CASSLMRPSFNRTEAFF. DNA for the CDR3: TGTGCCAGCAGTCTTATGCGTCCCAGTTTTAATCGTACTGAAGCTTTCTTT.

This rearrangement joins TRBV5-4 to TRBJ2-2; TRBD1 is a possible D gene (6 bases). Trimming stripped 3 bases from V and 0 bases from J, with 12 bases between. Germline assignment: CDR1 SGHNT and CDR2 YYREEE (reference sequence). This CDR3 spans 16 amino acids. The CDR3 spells CASSYGGGANTGELFF. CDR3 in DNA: TGTGCCAGCAGCTATGGGGGCGGAGCGAACACCGGGGAGCTGTTTTTT.

CDR3 in DNA: TGTGCCAGCAGCTTACTTGGGACTAGCGATAATACGCAGTATTTT. Its protein is CASSLLGTSDNTQYF. The chain uses TRBV7-9 and TRBJ2-3; the match to TRBD2 covers 10 bases. The V segment lost 2 bases and the J segment 7 bases; nucleotides outside the gene matches: 6. Germline V lookup: CDR1 SEHNR, CDR2 FQNEAQ (reference sequence). This CDR3 spans 15 amino acids.

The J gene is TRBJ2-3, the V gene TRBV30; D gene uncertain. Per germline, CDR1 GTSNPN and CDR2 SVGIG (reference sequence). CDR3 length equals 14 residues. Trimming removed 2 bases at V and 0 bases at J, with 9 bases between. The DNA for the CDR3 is TGTGCCTGGAGTACGCCGGACAGCACAGATACGCAGTATTTT. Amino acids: CAWSTPDSTDTQYF.

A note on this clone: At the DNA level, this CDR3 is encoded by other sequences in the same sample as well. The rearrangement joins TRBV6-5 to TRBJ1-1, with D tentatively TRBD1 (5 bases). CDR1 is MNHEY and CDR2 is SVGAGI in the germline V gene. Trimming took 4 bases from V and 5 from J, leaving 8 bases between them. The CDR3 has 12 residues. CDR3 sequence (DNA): TGTGCCAGCAGTTCAGGGAGAACTGAAGCTTTCTTT. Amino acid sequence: CASSSGRTEAFF.

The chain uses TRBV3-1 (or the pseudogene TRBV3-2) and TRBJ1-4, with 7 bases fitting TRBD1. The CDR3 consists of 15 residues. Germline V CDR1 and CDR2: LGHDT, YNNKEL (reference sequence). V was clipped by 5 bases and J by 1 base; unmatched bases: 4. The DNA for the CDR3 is TGTGCCAGCAGCGCGTGGGACAGAACTAATGAAAAACTGTTTTTT. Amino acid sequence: CASSAWDRTNEKLFF.

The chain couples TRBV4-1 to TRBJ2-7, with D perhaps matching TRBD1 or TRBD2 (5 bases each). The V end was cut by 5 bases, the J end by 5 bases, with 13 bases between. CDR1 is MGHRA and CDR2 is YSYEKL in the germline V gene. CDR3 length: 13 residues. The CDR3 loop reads CASSYFRDDEQYF. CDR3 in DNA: TGCGCCAGCAGCTATTTCCGGGACGACGAGCAGTACTTC.

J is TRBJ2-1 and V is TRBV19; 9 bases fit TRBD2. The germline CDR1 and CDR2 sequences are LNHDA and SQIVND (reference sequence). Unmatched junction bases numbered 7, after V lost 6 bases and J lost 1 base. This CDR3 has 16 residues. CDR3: CASSHTSGYSYNEQFF. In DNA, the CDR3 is TGTGCCAGTAGCCACACTAGCGGGTATTCCTACAATGAGCAGTTCTTC.

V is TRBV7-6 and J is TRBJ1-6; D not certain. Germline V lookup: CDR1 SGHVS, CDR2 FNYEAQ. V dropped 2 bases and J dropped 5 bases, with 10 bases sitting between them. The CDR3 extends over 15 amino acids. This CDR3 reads CASSLLAGDNSPLHF. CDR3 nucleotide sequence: TGTGCCAGCAGCTTACTAGCAGGCGATAATTCACCCCTCCACTTT.

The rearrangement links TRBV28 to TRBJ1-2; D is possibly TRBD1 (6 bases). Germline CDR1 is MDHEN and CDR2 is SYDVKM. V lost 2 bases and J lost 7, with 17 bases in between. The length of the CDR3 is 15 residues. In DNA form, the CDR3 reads TGTGCCAGCAGTTTAACTGAGCCCAAGGGGGGTGGCTACACCTTC. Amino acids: CASSLTEPKGGGYTF.

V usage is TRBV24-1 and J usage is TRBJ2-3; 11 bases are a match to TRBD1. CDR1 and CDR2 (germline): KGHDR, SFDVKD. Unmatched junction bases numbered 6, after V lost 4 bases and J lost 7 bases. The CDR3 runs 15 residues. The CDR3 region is CATSEGTGGGNTQYF. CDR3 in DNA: TGTGCCACCAGTGAGGGGACAGGGGGAGGGAATACGCAGTATTTT.